Each of the 19 T cell receptor beta chains below was sequenced from the same sample in a study of PD-1 blockade in classical Hodgkin lymphoma. No patient escaped relapse after autologous stem cell transplantation, and brentuximab vedotin exposure varied. Assay used: immunoSEQ multiplex PCR; TCRdb lists only in-frame clones, some missing. The sample holds about 7,500 clones; 84% are singletons and the top ten take over 11%. This specimen consisted of peripheral blood mononuclear cells (PBMCs), obtained at baseline. These receptor sequences come from a human donor with classical Hodgkin lymphoma.

The rearrangement links TRBV25-1 to TRBJ2-5; 8 nucleotides line up with TRBD1. This CDR3 has 15 amino acids. The junction had 10 bases not matched to a gene; V was cut back by 5 bases and J by 5 bases. Germline values: CDR1 MGHDK, CDR2 SYGVNS. The CDR3 DNA sequence: TGTGCCAGCAGTTTCACAGGGGGGAGTTGGGAGACCCAGTACTTC. Its protein is CASSFTGGSWETQYF.

The CDR3 DNA follows: TGTGCCAGCAGCTTGGGCAGGGGCTCCTACGAGCAGTACTTC. Translating it yields CASSLGRGSYEQYF. This chain joins TRBV13 and TRBJ2-7; tentative D call: TRBD1 (6 bases). Between the trimmed V and J ends, which lost 3 bases and 0 bases, there was a span of 9 bases. Germline V gene sequence: CDR1 PRHDT, CDR2 FYEKMQ (reference sequence). CDR3 size: 14 residues.

The chain uses TRBV4-1 and TRBJ2-7, with 7 bases fitting TRBD2. V gave up 0 bases and J gave up 0 bases; unmatched junction bases: 2. Germline CDR1 and CDR2: MGHRA and YSYEKL. The CDR3 runs 15 residues. The CDR3 DNA reads as TGCGCCAGCAGCCAAGAGGGGGGGGGCTCCTACGAGCAGTACTTC. Its protein is CASSQEGGGSYEQYF.

The genes are TRBV6-1 and TRBJ2-7, with 8 bases lining up with TRBD1. The CDR3 runs to 14 residues. Germline CDR1 MNHNS, CDR2 SASEGT. V lost 4 bases and J lost 5; bases outside the gene matches: 7. The CDR3 reads CASSVTGTGDEQYF. CDR3 nucleotides: TGTGCCAGCAGTGTTACCGGGACAGGTGACGAGCAGTACTTC.

The chain is built from TRBV4-2 and TRBJ1-1; no definite D call. Germline values: CDR1 LGHNA, CDR2 YNFKEQ. The CDR3 totals 15 residues. The V gene lost 1 base and the J gene lost 0 bases, with 9 bases spanning the gap. CDR3 bases: TGTGCCAGCAGCCAAGCCAGCCACTTGAACACTGAAGCTTTCTTT. Translated: CASSQASHLNTEAFF.

The chain employs TRBV15 and TRBJ2-5; 11 nucleotides line up with TRBD2. Germline CDR1 LNHNV, CDR2 YYDKDF (reference sequence). This CDR3 contains 16 residues. V lost 1 base to trimming and J lost 6 bases; unmatched junction nucleotides: 7. CDR3: CATSRALAGGPKTQYF. The CDR3 DNA is TGTGCCACCAGCAGAGCCTTAGCGGGAGGGCCGAAGACCCAGTACTTC. Full variable domain (remainder filled in from reference TRBV15 and TRBJ2-5): DAMVIQNPRYQVTQFGKPVTLSCSQTLNHNVMYWYQQKSSQAPKLLFHYYDKDFNNEADTPDNFQSRRPNTSFCFLDIRSPGLGDTAMYLCATSRALAGGPKTQYFGPGTRLLVL.

V is TRBV28 and J is TRBJ1-3; D unclear. The CDR3 is 13 amino acids. V lost 5 bases and J lost 3, with 8 bases in between. Germline CDR1 MDHEN, CDR2 SYDVKM. CDR3 amino acids: CASSPWSGNTIYF. For the CDR3, the DNA is TGTGCCAGCAGTCCGTGGAGTGGAAACACCATATATTTT. The variable domain in full, with the rest retrieved from reference TRBV28 and TRBJ1-3, is DVKVTQSSRYLVKRTGEKVFLECVQDMDHENMFWYRQDPGLGLRLIYFSYDVKMKEKGDIPEGYSVSREKKERFSLILESASTNQTSMYLCASSPWSGNTIYFGEGSWLTVV.

This clone was seen a few times. This chain links TRBV10-3 with TRBJ1-1, with D tentatively TRBD1 (5 bases). This CDR3 comprises 14 residues. From germline, CDR1 is ENHRY and CDR2 SYGVKD. V was pared by 3 bases and J by 1 base, with 9 bases between. This chain's CDR3 is CAISEYQGNTEAFF. In DNA, the CDR3 is TGTGCCATCAGTGAATACCAGGGGAACACTGAAGCTTTCTTT.

The chain couples TRBV5-5 to TRBJ2-3; 9 positions match TRBD2. Germline-derived CDR1 and CDR2 are SGHKS and YYEKEE (reference sequence). V was clipped by 1 base and J by 3 bases; unmatched bases: 3. This CDR3 has 15 amino acids. The CDR3 region has the DNA TGTGCCAGCAGCTTGAGGCTAGCGGGAACAGATACGCAGTATTTT. Translating it yields CASSLRLAGTDTQYF.

This clone was counted a few times. The chain employs TRBV27 and TRBJ2-1; possibly TRBD2 for D (6 bases). Germline V gene data show CDR1 as MNHEY and CDR2 as SMNVEV (reference sequence). This CDR3 comprises 14 residues. The germline V and J ends were trimmed by 8 bases and 5 bases, with 16 bases remaining between them. The CDR3 nucleotides are TGTGCCAGCTTAGGCGGACTATACAACAATGAGCAGTTCTTC. Translated: CASLGGLYNNEQFF.

This rearrangement joins TRBV4-3 to TRBJ1-2; 10 bases fit TRBD1. CDR3 length: 17 amino acids. V lost 0 bases and J lost 4; bases outside the gene matches: 8. CDR1 and CDR2 from the germline V gene are LGHNA and YSLEER. The DNA of the CDR3 is TGCGCCAGCAGCCAAGAGAGGTGGGACAGGGGTGGCTATGGCTACACCTTC. This translates into CASSQERWDRGGYGYTF.

The chain has TRBV7-8 and TRBJ2-7, with a possible D match to TRBD2 (7 bases). Trimming stripped 1 base from V and 3 bases from J, with 10 bases between. Germline lookup yields CDR1 SGHVS and CDR2 FQNEAQ. The CDR3 consists of 14 residues. The CDR3, as DNA: TGTGCCAGCAGCTTAGGGGGAGGGGGCTACGAGCAGTACTTC. It is translated as CASSLGGGGYEQYF.

The chain uses TRBV7-9 and TRBJ2-3; TRBD1 matches at 7 bases. Trimming removed 5 bases from V and 3 bases from J; junction bases left unmatched: 11. The CDR3 is 16 amino acids. CDR1 and CDR2 from the germline V gene are SEHNR and FQNEAQ (reference sequence). CDR3 amino acids: CASSPRQGVRTDTQYF. CDR3 bases: TGTGCCAGCAGCCCTAGACAGGGAGTAAGGACAGATACGCAGTATTTT.

This chain uses TRBV18 with TRBJ2-7; D possibly uses TRBD1 or TRBD2 (6 bases each). Germline CDR1 is KGHSH and CDR2 is LQKENI. With 2 bases removed from V and 1 base from J, the gap between germline ends came to 12 bases. CDR3 length: 15 amino acids. Written as DNA, the CDR3 is TGTGCCAGCTCACCAGGGGGCGGAGGGTCCTACGAGCAGTACTTC. Its translation: CASSPGGGGSYEQYF. Full variable domain (missing parts from reference TRBV18 and TRBJ2-7): NAGVMQNPRHLVRRRGQEARLRCSPMKGHSHVYWYRQLPEEGLKFMVYLQKENIIDESGMPKERFSAEFPKEGPSILRIQQVVRGDSAAYFCASSPGGGGSYEQYFGPGTRLTVT.

The chain recombines TRBV2 with TRBJ1-3; 9 bases map to TRBD1. Trimming took 10 bases from V and 4 from J; bases not matched to a gene: 5. This CDR3 comprises 13 residues. Germline CDR1 reads SNHLY; CDR2 reads FYNNEI. In nucleotides, the CDR3 is TGTGCCACGGGACAGGGCTCCGGAAACACCATATATTTT. Translation: CATGQGSGNTIYF.

This clone was observed a handful of times. The chain uses TRBV11-1 and TRBJ2-5; D gene unclear. Between the trimmed V and J ends, which lost 1 base and 4 bases, there was a span of 7 bases. The CDR3 contains 13 residues. Germline V gives CDR1 SGHAT, CDR2 FQDESV (reference sequence). CDR3 residues: CASSLDVGETQYF. In nucleotides, the CDR3 is TGTGCCAGCAGCTTAGACGTAGGAGAGACCCAGTACTTC.

V usage is TRBV7-9 and J usage is TRBJ2-3, with 8 nucleotides matching TRBD1. This CDR3 has 13 residues. The V gene end was trimmed by 5 bases and the J gene end by 6 bases; junction bases not matched to a gene: 4. CDR1 and CDR2 from the germline V gene are SEHNR and FQNEAQ (reference sequence). DNA for the CDR3: TGTGCCAGCAGCCTAGGACAGGGTGATACGCAGTATTTT. Translating it yields CASSLGQGDTQYF.

The V and J genes are TRBV19 and TRBJ1-1, with 9 bases aligning to TRBD1. Germline CDR1 and CDR2: LNHDA and SQIVND (reference sequence). V trimming: 6 bases; J trimming: 1 base; junction bases outside the gene matches: 0. This CDR3 comprises 13 residues. CDR3 protein: CASRGQGNTEAFF. CDR3 DNA: TGTGCCAGTAGGGGACAGGGGAACACTGAAGCTTTCTTT.

The V and J genes are TRBV29-1 and TRBJ2-1; tentatively, D is TRBD1 or TRBD2 (6 bases each). Trimming took off 5 bases at V and 9 bases at J, with 14 bases between the two ends. Germline CDR1 is SQVTM and CDR2 is ANQGSEA. There are 12 residues in the CDR3. The CDR3 loop is CSVPEGGGEQFF. The CDR3 nucleotides are TGCAGCGTTCCGGAGGGGGGCGGTGAGCAGTTCTTC.